A single sample is the source of the 20 T cell receptor beta chains below, sequenced in a study of metastatic and nonmetastatic thyroid tumors. All patients reached thyroid surgery having received no treatment beforehand. TCRdb used MiXCR to call clones anew from the PCR reads. The sample includes tens of thousands of clones, 18% seen only once; the top ten take roughly a tenth. Material: blood. The receptors here all came from a female donor with papillary thyroid cancer or a benign thyroid nodule (not recorded which). Some clones in this sample may be carry-over from other donors' samples.

Only a few counts were recorded for this clone. V gene TRBV27 combines with J gene TRBJ2-1, with D perhaps TRBD2 (5 bases). The CDR3 extends over 14 amino acids. V lost 6 bases and J lost 8, with 17 bases in between. The V gene's germline CDR1 is MNHEY and CDR2 SMNVEV (reference sequence). The CDR3 sequence: CASSLEDARDEQFF. CDR3 bases: TGTGCCAGCAGCCTCGAGGATGCGAGGGATGAGCAGTTCTTC.

CDR3 coding DNA: TGTGCCAGCAGCGGGTTATCTGGACACGGGGCAGACGAGCAGTACGTC. Translated: CASSGLSGHGADEQYV. The chain carries TRBV6-1 and TRBJ2-7; D possibly uses TRBD1 or TRBD2 (5 bases each). Deletions cut 6 bases from V and 5 bases from J, with 23 bases between. Germline-derived CDR1 and CDR2 are MNHNS and SASEGT. The CDR3 sequence is 16 residues long.

This clone occurred many times. V usage is TRBV20-1 and J usage is TRBJ2-7, with D perhaps TRBD2 (5 bases). The CDR3 sequence is 13 residues long. Germline V gene data show CDR1 as DFQATT and CDR2 as SNEGSKA (reference sequence). The V and J ends lost 4 bases and 0 bases respectively, with 10 bases between them. The CDR3 coding sequence is TGCAGTGCTACCGGACTGCGCTCCTACGAGCAGTACTTC. This gives the protein CSATGLRSYEQYF.

This clone was detected many times. The rearrangement uses TRBV30 and TRBJ2-7; D call uncertain. Germline CDR1 GTSNPN, CDR2 SVGIG (reference sequence). This CDR3 has 11 amino acids. V gave up 5 bases and J gave up 4 bases, with 9 bases separating them. The CDR3 spells CAWVLGYEQYF. The DNA of the CDR3 is TGTGCCTGGGTTTTAGGGTACGAGCAGTACTTC.

The table lists this clone with a few counts. A much larger clone differs from this one at a single base, so this may be a read error. Other DNA sequences within the sample encode an identical CDR3. V is TRBV5-5 and J is TRBJ1-5, with unresolved D. This CDR3 spans 14 amino acids. V was clipped by 3 bases and J by 6 bases, with 13 bases between them. Germline V gene lookup returns CDR1 SGHKS and CDR2 YYEKEE (reference sequence). CDR3 sequence: CASSSFIMTQPQHF. Written as DNA, the CDR3 is TGTGCCAGCAGCTCGTTCATAATGACTCAGCCCCAGCATTTT.

This clone has more than one count but fewer than ten. The genes are TRBV20-1 and TRBJ1-2; D perhaps matches TRBD1 (6 bases). This CDR3 is built from 12 residues. V lost 3 bases, J lost 7 bases, and 12 bases lay in between. CDR1 DFQATT and CDR2 SNEGSKA come from the germline V gene (reference sequence). The CDR3, as DNA: TGCAGTGCTAGGGGGGCGGTGGGTGGCTACACCTTC. Residues: CSARGAVGGYTF.

In this sample, this clone turned up a few times. This rearrangement joins TRBV28 to TRBJ1-2; no clear D gene. Germline V gene lookup returns CDR1 MDHEN and CDR2 SYDVKM. Trimming took off 6 bases at V and 3 bases at J, with 2 bases between the two ends. CDR3 size: 10 residues. CDR3 DNA: TGTGCCAGCAGCGACTATGGCTACACCTTC. Its protein product is CASSDYGYTF.

The V call is TRBV20-1, the J call TRBJ2-3; 7 nucleotides align to TRBD1. With V trimmed by 4 bases and J by 1 base, 8 bases remained unmatched. The CDR3 runs 15 residues. Germline values: CDR1 DFQATT, CDR2 SNEGSKA (reference sequence). CDR3 region: CSAIQDRCGTDTQYF. DNA of the CDR3: TGCAGTGCTATACAGGACAGGTGCGGCACAGATACGCAGTATTTT.

This clone was seen repeatedly, ten times or more. CDR3 sequence reads: CASSALGGRAHNEQFF. The CDR3 nucleotides read TGTGCCAGCAGCGCGCTAGGCGGGAGGGCCCACAATGAGCAGTTCTTC. V usage is TRBV9 and J usage is TRBJ2-1; the match to TRBD2 covers 9 bases. This CDR3 is 16 amino acids long. Germline CDR1 reads SGDLS; CDR2 reads YYNGEE. V shed 3 bases, J shed 5 bases, and the junction held 9 bases outside the gene matches.

This clone was counted ten times or more. The gene calls are TRBV20-1 and TRBJ1-2; D gene unclear. The V and J ends lost 6 bases and 4 bases respectively, with 15 bases between them. This CDR3 is 13 amino acids long. Germline V lookup: CDR1 DFQATT, CDR2 SNEGSKA (reference sequence). The CDR3 reads CSALGGGSYGYTF. The DNA of the CDR3 is TGCAGTGCCCTAGGAGGAGGGTCCTATGGCTACACCTTC.

This clone has just one count. The genes are TRBV18 and TRBJ2-7; D tentatively reads TRBD1 or TRBD2 (5 bases each). The CDR3 length is 14 residues. V shed 6 bases and J shed 0 bases, with 12 bases lying between them. Germline assignment: CDR1 KGHSH and CDR2 LQKENI. The CDR3 DNA reads TGTGCCAGCTCCCGGGACGAGGGCTCCTACGAGCAGTACTTC. Its protein is CASSRDEGSYEQYF.

The table lists this clone with many counts. This rearrangement joins TRBV7-3 to TRBJ2-2, with 10 nucleotides matching TRBD2. V was pared by 8 bases and J by 7 bases, with 13 bases of the junction left unmatched. The germline V gene has CDR1 SGHTA and CDR2 FQGTGA. CDR3 size: 16 residues. CDR3 loop: CASSYLSGRTGGELFF. The CDR3 DNA sequence: TGTGCCAGCTCTTATCTTAGCGGGAGGACTGGCGGGGAGCTGTTTTTT. The whole variable domain, filled in from reference TRBV7-3 and TRBJ2-2, reads GAGVSQTPSNKVTEKGKYVELRCDPISGHTALYWYRQSLGQGPEFLIYFQGTGAADDSGLPNDRFFAVRPEGSVSTLKIQRTERGDSAVYLCASSYLSGRTGGELFFGEGSRLTVL.

DNA of the CDR3: TGTGCCAGCAGCCCCGGACGAGGAGGTGAGCAGTTCTTC. It yields the protein CASSPGRGGEQFF. This chain joins TRBV5-5 and TRBJ2-1; weak D call: TRBD2 (5 bases). In germline, CDR1 is SGHKS, CDR2 YYEKEE (reference sequence). The CDR3 runs to 13 residues. Deletions cut 4 bases from V and 9 bases from J, with 14 bases between.

This clone has ten or more counts. V usage is TRBV5-1 and J usage is TRBJ2-3; no clear D gene. This CDR3 contains 13 residues. The germline CDR1 and CDR2 sequences are SGHRS and YFSETQ. With 7 bases removed from V and 5 bases from J, the gap between germline ends came to 14 bases. This CDR3 is CASGSDPGDTQYF. The CDR3 DNA is TGCGCCAGCGGGTCGGACCCGGGAGATACGCAGTATTTT.

This clone was seen at least ten times. This chain joins TRBV20-1 and TRBJ1-5; D ambiguous. The CDR3 totals 15 residues. Germline CDR1 is DFQATT and CDR2 is SNEGSKA (reference sequence). Deletions cut 3 bases from V and 0 bases from J, with 12 bases between. For the CDR3, the DNA is TGCAGTGCTAGGCTTGAGGCTGCTAGCAATCAGCCCCAGCATTTT. Translating it yields CSARLEAASNQPQHF.

There are many counts of this clone. V is TRBV28 and J is TRBJ2-2, with D possibly TRBD1 on 6 matching bases. CDR1 and CDR2 from the germline V gene are MDHEN and SYDVKM. This CDR3 is 16 amino acids long. V gave up 5 bases and J gave up 6 bases, with 19 bases separating them. CDR3 residues: CASSAHRVGAAGELFF. CDR3 in DNA: TGTGCCAGCAGTGCACACAGGGTTGGGGCCGCCGGGGAGCTGTTTTTT.

This clone was counted ten times or more. This rearrangement joins TRBV7-9 to TRBJ2-7, with D possibly matching TRBD1 (6 bases). With 5 bases removed from V and 6 bases from J, the gap between germline ends came to 14 bases. Looked up from germline, CDR1 is SEHNR and CDR2 is FQNEAQ (reference sequence). The CDR3 loop spans 13 amino acids. CDR3 nucleotide sequence: TGTGCCAGCAGCCAGGGGCAGTGGGGCGAGCAGTACTTC. It codes for CASSQGQWGEQYF.

The chain joins TRBV6-2 or TRBV6-3 to TRBJ2-2; D is unclear. The V end lost 0 bases, the J end lost 9 bases, and 8 bases lay between the germline ends. This CDR3 has 13 residues. Germline values: CDR1 MNHEY, CDR2 SVGEGT. The CDR3 DNA sequence: TGTGCCAGCAGTTACTCTTCTAGAAGGGAGCTGTTTTTT. Translated: CASSYSSRRELFF.

This clone appeared many times. The gene calls are TRBV28 and TRBJ2-1; 9 nucleotides align to TRBD1. Trimming removed 3 bases from V and 9 bases from J; junction bases left unmatched: 6. CDR1 and CDR2 from the germline V gene are MDHEN and SYDVKM. This CDR3 spans 14 amino acids. The CDR3 DNA reads TGTGCCAGCAGTTTCAGGGACAGGGTTGGTGAGCAGTTCTTC. This encodes CASSFRDRVGEQFF. Drawing the rest from reference TRBV28 and TRBJ2-1, the complete variable domain is DVKVTQSSRYLVKRTGEKVFLECVQDMDHENMFWYRQDPGLGLRLIYFSYDVKMKEKGDIPEGYSVSREKKERFSLILESASTNQTSMYLCASSFRDRVGEQFFGPGTRLTVL.

This clone was seen many times. A clone one base away is much larger, so this may be a read error. Other DNA sequences in the same sample also yield this CDR3. The chain combines TRBV20-1 with TRBJ2-3, with TRBD2 identical over 10 bases. Germline V CDR1 and CDR2: DFQATT, SNEGSKA (reference sequence). This CDR3 comprises 14 residues. CDR3 amino acids: CSASKREGADTRYF. In DNA, the CDR3 is TGCAGTGCTTCGAAGCGGGAGGGAGCAGATACGCGGTATTTT.